Reported below is one TCR beta chain. Germline V gene sequence: CDR1 MGHDK, CDR2 SYGVNS. V was clipped by 6 bases and J by 2 bases, with 13 bases between them. The CDR3 length is 14 residues. The record originates from a study of cytomegalovirus exposure and HLA in healthy donors. It was with 60 Vbeta and 13 Jbeta primers that the PCR ran. Clones were read by immunoSEQ multiplex PCR, and TCRdb kept only the in-frame ones, dropping some. The profile covers 85,000 to 130,000 clones, with around 80% appearing a single time and 2% to 3% taken by the ten largest. The chain links TRBV25-1 to TRBJ1-2; D gene uncertain. This clonotype originated in a man aged 35-49 years in good health and CMV-seronegative. The source material was PBMCs. DNA of the CDR3: TGTGCCAGCAGCGACGGAGGTCGGAACTATGGCTACACCTTC. Translating it yields CASSDGGRNYGYTF.